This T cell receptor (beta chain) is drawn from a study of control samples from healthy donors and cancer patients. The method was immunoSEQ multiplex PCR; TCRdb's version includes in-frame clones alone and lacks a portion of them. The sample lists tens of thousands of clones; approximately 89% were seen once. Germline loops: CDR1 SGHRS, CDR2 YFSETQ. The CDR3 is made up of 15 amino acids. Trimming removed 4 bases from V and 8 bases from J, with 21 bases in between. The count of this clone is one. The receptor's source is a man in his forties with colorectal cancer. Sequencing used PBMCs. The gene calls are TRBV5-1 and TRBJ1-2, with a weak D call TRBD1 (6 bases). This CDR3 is CASSILNRDTGGYTF. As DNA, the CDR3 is TGCGCCAGCAGCATACTAAACCGGGACACGGGAGGCTACACCTTC.